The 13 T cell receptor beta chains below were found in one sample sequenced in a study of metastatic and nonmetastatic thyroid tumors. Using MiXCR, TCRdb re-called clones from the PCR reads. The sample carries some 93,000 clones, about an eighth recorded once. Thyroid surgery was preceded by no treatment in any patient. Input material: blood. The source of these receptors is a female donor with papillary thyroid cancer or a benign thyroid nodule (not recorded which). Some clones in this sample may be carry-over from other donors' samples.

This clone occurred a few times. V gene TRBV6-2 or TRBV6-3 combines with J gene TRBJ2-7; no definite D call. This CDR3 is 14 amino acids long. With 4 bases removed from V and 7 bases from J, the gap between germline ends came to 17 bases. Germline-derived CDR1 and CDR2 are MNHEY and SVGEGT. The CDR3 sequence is CASSSLGWAGEQYF. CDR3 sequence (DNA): TGTGCCAGCAGTTCCTTGGGATGGGCTGGGGAGCAGTACTTC.

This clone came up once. The CDR3 is CASSQDGQPNTEAFF. CDR3 sequence (DNA): TGCGCCAGCAGCCAAGATGGACAGCCAAACACTGAAGCTTTCTTT. The rearrangement joins TRBV4-1 to TRBJ1-1; TRBD1 might be the D (6 bases). Germline V CDR1 and CDR2: MGHRA, YSYEKL. The CDR3 covers 15 residues. V was trimmed by 0 bases and J by 2 bases, leaving 10 bases between them.

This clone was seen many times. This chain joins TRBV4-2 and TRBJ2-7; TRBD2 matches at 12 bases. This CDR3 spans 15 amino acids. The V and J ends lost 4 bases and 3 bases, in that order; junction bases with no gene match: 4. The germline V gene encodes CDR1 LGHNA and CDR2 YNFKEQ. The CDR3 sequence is CASSPSTSGSYEQYF. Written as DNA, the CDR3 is TGTGCCAGCAGCCCGTCGACTAGCGGGAGCTACGAGCAGTACTTC.

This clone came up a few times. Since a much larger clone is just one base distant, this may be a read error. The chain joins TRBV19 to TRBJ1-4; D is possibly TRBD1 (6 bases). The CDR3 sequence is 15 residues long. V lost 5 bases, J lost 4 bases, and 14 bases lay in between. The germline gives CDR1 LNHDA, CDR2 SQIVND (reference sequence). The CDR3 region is CASSARGTYNEKLFF. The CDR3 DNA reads TGTGCCAGTAGTGCTCGGGGGACATATAATGAAAAACTGTTTTTT.

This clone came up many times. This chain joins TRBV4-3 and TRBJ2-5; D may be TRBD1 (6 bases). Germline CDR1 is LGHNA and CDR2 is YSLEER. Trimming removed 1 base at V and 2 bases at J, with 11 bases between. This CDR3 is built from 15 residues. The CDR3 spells CASSQGGQAQETQYF. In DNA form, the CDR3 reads TGCGCCAGCAGCCAAGGGGGACAAGCGCAAGAGACCCAGTACTTC.

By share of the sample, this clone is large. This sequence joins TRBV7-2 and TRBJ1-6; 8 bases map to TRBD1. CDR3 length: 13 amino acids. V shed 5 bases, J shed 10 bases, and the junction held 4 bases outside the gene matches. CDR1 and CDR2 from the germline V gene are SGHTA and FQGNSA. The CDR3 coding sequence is TGTGCCAGCAGCCTGACAGGGGAGTCACCCCTCCACTTT. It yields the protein CASSLTGESPLHF.

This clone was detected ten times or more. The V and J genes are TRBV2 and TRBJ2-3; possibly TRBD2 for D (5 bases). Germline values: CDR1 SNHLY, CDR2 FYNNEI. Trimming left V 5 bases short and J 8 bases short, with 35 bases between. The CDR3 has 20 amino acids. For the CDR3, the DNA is TGTGCCAGCAGTCCGAAGCCCCCCGGCCAGCCACTAGTGCGAGCCGCTACGCAGTATTTT. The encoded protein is CASSPKPPGQPLVRAATQYF.

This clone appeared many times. The CDR3 is CAWSTLGGIQETQYF. CDR3 nucleotide sequence: TGTGCCTGGAGCACCCTCGGGGGAATCCAGGAGACCCAGTACTTC. The V gene is TRBV30, the J gene TRBJ2-5, with a weak D call TRBD2 (6 bases). Per germline, CDR1 GTSNPN and CDR2 SVGIG (reference sequence). V was clipped by 3 bases and J by 5 bases, with 19 bases between them. This CDR3 is 15 amino acids long.

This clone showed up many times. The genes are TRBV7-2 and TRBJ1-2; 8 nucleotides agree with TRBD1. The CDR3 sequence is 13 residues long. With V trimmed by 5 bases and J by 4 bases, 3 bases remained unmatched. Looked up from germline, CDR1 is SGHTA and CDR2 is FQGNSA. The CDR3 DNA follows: TGTGCCAGCAGCCGAGACAGGGGCTATGGCTACACCTTC. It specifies CASSRDRGYGYTF.

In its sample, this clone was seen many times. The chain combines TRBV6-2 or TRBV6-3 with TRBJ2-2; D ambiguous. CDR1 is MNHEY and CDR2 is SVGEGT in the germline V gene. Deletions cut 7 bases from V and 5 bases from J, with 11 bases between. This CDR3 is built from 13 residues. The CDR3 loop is CASTPTETGELFF. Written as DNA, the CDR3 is TGTGCCAGCACTCCTACAGAAACCGGGGAGCTGTTTTTT.

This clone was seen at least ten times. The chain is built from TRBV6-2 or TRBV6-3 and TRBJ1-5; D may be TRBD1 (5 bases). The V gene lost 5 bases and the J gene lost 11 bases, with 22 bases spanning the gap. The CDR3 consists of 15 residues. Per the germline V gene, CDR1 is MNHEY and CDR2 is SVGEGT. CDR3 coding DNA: TGTGCCAGCAGTCCACAGACAGACGCCCCCTCGGCCCAGCATTTT. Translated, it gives CASSPQTDAPSAQHF.

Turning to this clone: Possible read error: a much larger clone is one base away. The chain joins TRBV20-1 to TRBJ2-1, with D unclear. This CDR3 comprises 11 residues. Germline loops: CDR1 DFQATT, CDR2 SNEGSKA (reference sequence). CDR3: CSDRLPIGQFF. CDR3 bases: TGCAGTGATAGACTTCCTATAGGGCAGTTCTTC.

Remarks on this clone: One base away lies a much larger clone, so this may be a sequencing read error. CDR3 residues: CSTSLRSGRDRQFF. The DNA of the CDR3 is TGCAGTACTAGTCTCCGGAGCGGGCGGGACAGGCAGTTCTTC. The rearrangement joins TRBV20-1 to TRBJ2-1; a possible D gene is TRBD1 (7 bases). Germline CDR1 and CDR2: DFQATT and SNEGSKA (reference sequence). This CDR3 spans 14 amino acids.